The following is a TCR beta chain sequence with its context. These data originate in a study of blood T cells in healthy people across ages. V lost 4 bases, J lost 9 bases, and 16 bases lay in between. In germline, CDR1 is MGHRA, CDR2 YSYEKL. The CDR3 spans 14 residues. Primers used in a second PCR of about 6 to 11 cycles were a sample-barcoded 5' primer and a J-beta primer mix. The template-switch adaptor, which had 12 random nucleotides, put a tag on each cDNA molecule. Per-sample output comprised a minimum of 2.5 million paired-end reads containing CDR3. TCRdb re-derived calls from the 5' RACE reads in MiXCR, one entry per CDR3 protein. The sample comprises over 1,200,000 distinct CDR3 sequences, 59% of which are singletons, and roughly 7% rests with the top ten.

Sequenced material: blood. The sequence was collected from a man aged 18 to 35 in good health. The rearrangement joins TRBV4-1 to TRBJ2-1, with D perhaps matching TRBD1 (5 bases). CDR3 sequence reads: CASSPKIRVGEQFF. Here the CDR3 DNA reads TGCGCCAGCAGCCCCAAGATCAGGGTCGGTGAGCAGTTCTTC.